The 21 T cell receptor beta chains given below trace back to one sample, sequenced in a study of T cells in Graves' hyperthyroidism and ophthalmopathy. Amplified TCR beta CDR3 regions derived from RNA transcripts. First-round RT-PCR targeting the TCR CDR3 was performed with the HTBI primer set. TCRdb reprocessed the multiplex PCR reads with MiXCR, giving one entry per CDR3 protein. There are over 700,000 distinct CDR3 sequences in the sample; just over 35% occur only once, and less than 35% lies in the top ten. The sequencing input was blood. Source of these receptors: a woman between 40 and 55 years old with Graves' hyperthyroidism.

This clonotype has a single count. The missing conserved phenylalanine or tryptophan at the end of this CDR3 makes a read error likely. No DNA is shown, since the ends of the CDR3 on it are uncertain; the CDR3 is the one TCRdb lists. The CDR3 is CASSERSP. The chain combines TRBV2 with TRBJ2-5; no check of the table's D call, TRBD2, against the DNA was made. The CDR3 numbers 8 amino acids, ends counted. Looked up from germline, CDR1 is SNHLY and CDR2 is FYNNEI.

The chain combines TRBV7-2 with TRBJ2-2; D gene ambiguous. The CDR3 has 16 residues. V lost 0 bases to trimming and J lost 3 bases, with 11 bases between them. From germline, CDR1 is SGHTA and CDR2 FQGNSA. CDR3 protein: CASSLAVYEYTGELFF. The CDR3 DNA sequence: TGTGCCAGCAGCTTAGCGGTTTATGAGTACACCGGGGAGCTGTTTTTT.

This clonotype was seen more than once but under ten times. The chain is built from TRBV20-1 and TRBJ2-7, with 8 bases identical to TRBD2. The CDR3 spans 17 residues. V was pared by 1 base and J by 4 bases, with 15 bases of the junction left unmatched. The germline gives CDR1 DFQATT, CDR2 SNEGSKA (reference sequence). The CDR3, as DNA: TGCAGTGCTAGAGTAAGGAGAAAGCGGGAGTATTCTTACGAGCAGTACTTC. This encodes CSARVRRKREYSYEQYF.

This clonotype was detected many times. The chain carries TRBV5-1 and TRBJ1-4, with D possibly being TRBD1 (5 bases). Germline CDR1 reads SGHRS; CDR2 reads YFSETQ. CDR3 length equals 15 residues. The V and J ends lost 2 bases and 5 bases respectively, with 13 bases between them. CDR3 in DNA: TGCGCCAGCAGCTTCGGGGACGGAACGAATGAAAAACTGTTTTTT. Its translation is CASSFGDGTNEKLFF.

This chain uses TRBV6-1 with TRBJ2-7; tentatively, D is TRBD1 or TRBD2 (5 bases each). CDR3 length: 13 residues. The germline CDR1 and CDR2 sequences are MNHNS and SASEGT. V was pared by 4 bases and J by 2 bases, with 9 bases between. The CDR3 nucleotides read TGTGCCAGCAGTGGGGGGAATCCCTACGAGCAGTACTTC. It is translated as CASSGGNPYEQYF.

Only a few counts were recorded for this clonotype. The chain carries TRBV7-9 and TRBJ2-2; 11 bases are a match to TRBD2. The CDR3 extends over 16 amino acids. Germline V lookup: CDR1 SEHNR, CDR2 FQNEAQ (reference sequence). V shed 1 base and J 6 bases; nucleotides not matched to a gene: 4. The CDR3, as DNA: TGTGCCAGCAGCTTAGGACTAGCGGGAATTGCCGGGGAGCTGTTTTTT. It translates to CASSLGLAGIAGELFF.

J is TRBJ1-2 and V is TRBV2; TRBD1 aligns across 9 bases. This CDR3 has 12 residues. Losses at the gene ends were 7 bases for V and 12 bases for J; bases not matched to a gene: 9. The germline CDR1 and CDR2 sequences are SNHLY and FYNNEI. This CDR3 reads CASNNRDRAHTF. The CDR3 DNA is TGTGCCAGCAATAACAGGGACAGGGCTCACACCTTC.

This rearrangement joins TRBV27 to TRBJ1-5, with a tentative D call TRBD1 (6 bases). The CDR3 totals 18 residues. V lost 1 base and J 1 base, leaving 17 bases between the germline ends. Per germline, CDR1 MNHEY and CDR2 SMNVEV (reference sequence). The CDR3 DNA is TGTGCCAGCAGTTTATTGACAGGCCCCTGGGTGAGCAATCAGCCCCAGCATTTT. It specifies CASSLLTGPWVSNQPQHF.

This clonotype was picked up many times. This chain uses TRBV7-9 with TRBJ1-6; D remains unclear. Germline-derived CDR1 and CDR2 are SEHNR and FQNEAQ (reference sequence). CDR3 length: 16 residues. V lost 5 bases to trimming and J lost 0 bases, with 11 bases between them. CDR3 region: CASSAGKSSYNSPLHF. As DNA, the CDR3 is TGTGCCAGCAGCGCCGGGAAGAGCTCCTATAATTCACCCCTCCACTTT.

Many counts were recorded for this clonotype. The genes are TRBV13 and TRBJ1-1, with D uncertain. This CDR3 spans 13 amino acids. V was cut by 5 bases and J by 2 bases, with 9 bases left in between. Per the germline V gene, CDR1 is PRHDT and CDR2 is FYEKMQ (reference sequence). The CDR3 here is CASSPPSNTEAFF. DNA of the CDR3: TGTGCCAGCAGCCCACCCTCCAACACTGAAGCTTTCTTT. Full variable domain (outside the CDR3, taken from reference TRBV13 and TRBJ1-1): AAGVIQSPRHLIKEKRETATLKCYPIPRHDTVYWYQQGPGQDPQFLISFYEKMQSDKGSIPDRFSAQQFSDYHSELNMSSLELGDSALYFCASSPPSNTEAFFGQGTRLTVV.

This clonotype was seen many times. This sequence joins TRBV9 and TRBJ1-2; D possibly corresponds to TRBD1 (6 bases). Germline V gene sequence: CDR1 SGDLS, CDR2 YYNGEE. The ends were cut back, 4 bases at V and 8 bases at J, with 15 bases in the middle. CDR3 size: 13 residues. CDR3 sequence: CASSPGDGDGYTF. CDR3 coding DNA: TGTGCCAGCAGCCCAGGGGACGGAGACGGCTACACCTTC. Using reference TRBV9 and TRBJ1-2 for the parts outside the CDR3, the full variable domain is DSGVTQTPKHLITATGQRVTLRCSPRSGDLSVYWYQQSLDQGLQFLIQYYNGEERAKGNILERFSAQQFPDLHSELNLSSLELGDSALYFCASSPGDGDGYTFGSGTRLTVV.

Many counts were recorded for this clonotype. This chain links TRBV7-2 with TRBJ2-6, with 8 bases lining up with TRBD1. The CDR3 consists of 18 residues. V dropped 3 bases and J dropped 0; count of bases not matched to a gene: 7. Germline V gene data show CDR1 as SGHTA and CDR2 as FQGNSA. CDR3 residues: CASSLRTGIVSGANVLTF. Written as DNA, the CDR3 is TGTGCCAGCAGCTTGAGGACAGGGATCGTCTCTGGGGCCAACGTCCTGACTTTC. The variable domain in full, with the rest retrieved from reference TRBV7-2 and TRBJ2-6, is GAGVSQSPSNKVTEKGKDVELRCDPISGHTALYWYRQSLGQGLEFLIYFQGNSAPDKSGLPSDRFSAERTGGSVSTLTIQRTQQEDSAVYLCASSLRTGIVSGANVLTFGAGSRLTVL.

This clonotype was seen ten or more times. V usage is TRBV10-3 and J usage is TRBJ1-1; possible D gene TRBD1, 6 bases. Germline V CDR1 and CDR2: ENHRY, SYGVKD. This CDR3 is 14 amino acids long. V was pared by 3 bases and J by 5 bases, with 13 bases between. In nucleotides, the CDR3 is TGTGCCATCAGTGATGGGCAGGGGAGAACTGAAGCTTTCTTT. It encodes CAISDGQGRTEAFF.

Remarks on this clonotype: One end of the junction varies from germline; a read error may be responsible. The chain couples TRBV7-9 to TRBJ2-2, with TRBD2 matching over 9 bases. In germline, CDR1 is SEHNR, CDR2 FQNEAQ (reference sequence). CDR3 length: 19 residues. The CDR3 reads CASSQDSAGGRANTGELFF. The DNA of the CDR3 is TGCGCCAGCAGCCAAGATTCGGCGGGAGGGAGGGCGAACACCGGGGAGCTGTTTTTT.

This clonotype was recorded many times. This chain connects TRBV7-8 to TRBJ1-5, with D perhaps TRBD1 (5 bases). Germline assignment: CDR1 SGHVS and CDR2 FQNEAQ. With 1 base removed from V and 6 bases from J, the gap between germline ends came to 10 bases. The CDR3 loop spans 14 amino acids. For the CDR3, the DNA is TGTGCCAGCAGCTTAGGGTGGGGACGTCAGCCCCAGCATTTT. This translates into CASSLGWGRQPQHF.

Only a few counts were recorded for this clonotype. The chain carries TRBV6-6 and TRBJ2-7, with 11 bases matching TRBD1. With 6 bases clipped from V and 2 bases from J, the junction kept 6 bases outside the gene matches. The CDR3 contains 15 residues. The V gene's germline CDR1 is MNHNY and CDR2 SVGAGI (reference sequence). CDR3 sequence reads: CASSYGTGGAYEQYF. The CDR3 nucleotides are TGTGCCAGCAGCTACGGGACAGGGGGTGCCTACGAGCAGTACTTC.

This clonotype appeared many times. The gene calls are TRBV10-3 and TRBJ2-5, with a weak D call TRBD2 (5 bases). The V end lost 4 bases, the J end lost 7 bases, and 13 bases lay between the germline ends. Germline V gene sequence: CDR1 ENHRY, CDR2 SYGVKD. The CDR3 runs to 13 residues. CDR3 bases: TGTGCCATCAGTGTGAGTCCTGGAGGGACCCAGTACTTC. This sequence encodes CAISVSPGGTQYF.

A word on this clonotype: A much larger clone lies one base from this, so it may be a read error. This sequence joins TRBV7-8 and TRBJ2-2, with TRBD1 matching 7 bases. J was trimmed by 7 bases and V by 6 bases; bases with no gene match: 8. The CDR3 runs 14 residues. Germline-derived CDR1 and CDR2 are SGHVS and FQNEAQ. CDR3 residues: CASRRQGDIGELFF. CDR3 nucleotide sequence: TGTGCCAGCAGGCGACAGGGTGACATCGGGGAGCTGTTTTTT.

This chain joins TRBV10-3 and TRBJ2-3; tentative D call: TRBD2 (6 bases). CDR3 size: 14 residues. Germline CDR1 ENHRY, CDR2 SYGVKD. Trimming shortened V by 0 bases and J by 2 bases, and 6 bases separated the two germline ends. The DNA of the CDR3 is TGTGCCATCAGTGAGTCGCGGGACACAGATACGCAGTATTTT. Translation gives CAISESRDTDTQYF.

This clonotype was seen more than once but under ten times. This chain connects TRBV10-2 to TRBJ2-3; D might be TRBD2 (6 bases). The germline V gene has CDR1 WSHSY and CDR2 SAAADI. The CDR3 contains 14 residues. V lost 4 bases, J lost 4 bases, and 12 bases lay in between. This CDR3 is CASSVGGNADTQYF. For the CDR3, the DNA is TGCGCCAGCAGTGTCGGCGGGAACGCAGATACGCAGTATTTT.

This chain joins TRBV2 and TRBJ1-5; D unresolved. V shed 1 base and J shed 6 bases, with 16 bases lying between them. The CDR3 consists of 16 residues. Germline V gene lookup returns CDR1 SNHLY and CDR2 FYNNEI. DNA of the CDR3: TGTGCCAGCAGTGAAGAGCCCGTAAGGGCGGGTCAGCCCCAGCATTTT. Amino acid sequence: CASSEEPVRAGQPQHF.